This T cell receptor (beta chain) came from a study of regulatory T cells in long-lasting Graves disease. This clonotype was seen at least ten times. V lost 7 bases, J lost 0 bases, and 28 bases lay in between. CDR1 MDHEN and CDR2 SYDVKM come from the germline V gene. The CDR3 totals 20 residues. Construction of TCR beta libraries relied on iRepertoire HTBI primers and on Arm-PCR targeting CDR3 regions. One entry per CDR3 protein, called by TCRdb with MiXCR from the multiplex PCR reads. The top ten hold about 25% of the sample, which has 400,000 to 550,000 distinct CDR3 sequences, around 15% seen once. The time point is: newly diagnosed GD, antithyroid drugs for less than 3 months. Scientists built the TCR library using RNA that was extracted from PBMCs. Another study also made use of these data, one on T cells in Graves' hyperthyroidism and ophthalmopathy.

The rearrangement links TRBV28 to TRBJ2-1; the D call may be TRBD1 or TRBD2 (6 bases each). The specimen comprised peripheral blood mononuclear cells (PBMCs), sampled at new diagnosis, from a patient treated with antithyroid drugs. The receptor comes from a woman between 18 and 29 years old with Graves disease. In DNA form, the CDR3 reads TGTGCCAGCACCCCAATCGGTACCGGGGGCGGTGAGAGCTCCTACAATGAGCAGTTCTTC. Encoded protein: CASTPIGTGGGESSYNEQFF.